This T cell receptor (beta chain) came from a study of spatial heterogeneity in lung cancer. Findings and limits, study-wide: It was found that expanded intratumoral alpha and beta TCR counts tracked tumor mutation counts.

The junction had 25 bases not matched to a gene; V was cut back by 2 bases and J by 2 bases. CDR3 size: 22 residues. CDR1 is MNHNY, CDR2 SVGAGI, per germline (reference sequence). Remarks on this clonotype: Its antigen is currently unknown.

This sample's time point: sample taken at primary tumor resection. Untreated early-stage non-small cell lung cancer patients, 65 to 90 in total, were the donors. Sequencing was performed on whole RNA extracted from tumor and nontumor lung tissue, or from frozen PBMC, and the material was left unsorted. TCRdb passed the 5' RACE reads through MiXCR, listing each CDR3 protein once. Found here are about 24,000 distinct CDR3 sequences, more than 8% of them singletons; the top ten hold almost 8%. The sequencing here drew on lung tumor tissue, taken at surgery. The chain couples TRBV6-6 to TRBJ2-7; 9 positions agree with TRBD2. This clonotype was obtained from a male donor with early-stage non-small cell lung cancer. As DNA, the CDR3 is TGTGCCAGCAGTTACCTAGTGGTGGGGCGGGTAGGTAGACTAGCGGAAACCTACGAGCAGTACTTC. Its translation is CASSYLVVGRVGRLAETYEQYF.